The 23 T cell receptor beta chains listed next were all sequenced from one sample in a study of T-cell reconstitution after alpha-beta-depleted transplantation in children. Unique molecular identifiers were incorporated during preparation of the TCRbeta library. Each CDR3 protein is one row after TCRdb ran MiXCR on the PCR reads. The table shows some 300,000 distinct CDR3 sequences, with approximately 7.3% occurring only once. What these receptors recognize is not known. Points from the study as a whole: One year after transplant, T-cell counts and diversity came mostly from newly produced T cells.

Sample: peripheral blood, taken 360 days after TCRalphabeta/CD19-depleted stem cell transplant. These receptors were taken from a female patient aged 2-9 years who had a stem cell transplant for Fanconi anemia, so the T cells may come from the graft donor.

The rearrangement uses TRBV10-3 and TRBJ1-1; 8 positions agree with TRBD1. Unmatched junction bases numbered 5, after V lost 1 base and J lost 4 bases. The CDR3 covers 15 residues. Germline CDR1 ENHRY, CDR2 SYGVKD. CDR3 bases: TGTGCCATCAGTGAGTTAGACAGGGGCGGCACTGAAGCTTTCTTT. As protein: CAISELDRGGTEAFF.

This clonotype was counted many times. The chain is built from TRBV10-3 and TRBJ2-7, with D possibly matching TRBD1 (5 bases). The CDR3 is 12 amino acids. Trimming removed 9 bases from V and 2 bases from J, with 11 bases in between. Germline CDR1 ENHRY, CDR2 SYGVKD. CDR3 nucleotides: TGTGCCATGGGCCCCAGGGCCTACGAGCAGTACTTC. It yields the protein CAMGPRAYEQYF.

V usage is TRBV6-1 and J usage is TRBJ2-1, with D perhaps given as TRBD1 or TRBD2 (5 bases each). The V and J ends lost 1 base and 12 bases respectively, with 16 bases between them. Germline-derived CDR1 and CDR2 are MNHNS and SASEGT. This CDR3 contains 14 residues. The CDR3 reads CASSEVPSGTGQFF. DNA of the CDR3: TGTGCCAGCAGTGAAGTCCCTTCCGGGACGGGGCAGTTCTTC.

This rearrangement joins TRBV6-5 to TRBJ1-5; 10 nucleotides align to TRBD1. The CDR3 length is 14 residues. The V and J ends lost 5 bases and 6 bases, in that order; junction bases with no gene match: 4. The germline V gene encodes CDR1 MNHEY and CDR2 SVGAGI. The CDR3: CASSRGTGVQPQHF. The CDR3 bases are TGTGCCAGCAGTCGAGGGACAGGGGTTCAGCCCCAGCATTTT.

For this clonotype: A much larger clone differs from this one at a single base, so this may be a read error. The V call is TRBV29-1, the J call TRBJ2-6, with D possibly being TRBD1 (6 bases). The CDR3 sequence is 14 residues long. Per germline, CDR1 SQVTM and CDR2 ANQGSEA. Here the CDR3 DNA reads TGCAGCGCCAAAGGGGGTTCTGGGGCCAACGTCCCGACTTTC. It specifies CSAKGGSGANVPTF.

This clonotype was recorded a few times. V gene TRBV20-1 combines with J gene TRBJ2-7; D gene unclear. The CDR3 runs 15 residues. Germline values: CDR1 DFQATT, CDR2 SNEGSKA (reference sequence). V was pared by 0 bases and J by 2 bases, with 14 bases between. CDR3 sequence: CSARDRGLLAYEQYF. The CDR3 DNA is TGCAGTGCTAGAGATCGTGGGCTCCTAGCCTACGAGCAGTACTTC.

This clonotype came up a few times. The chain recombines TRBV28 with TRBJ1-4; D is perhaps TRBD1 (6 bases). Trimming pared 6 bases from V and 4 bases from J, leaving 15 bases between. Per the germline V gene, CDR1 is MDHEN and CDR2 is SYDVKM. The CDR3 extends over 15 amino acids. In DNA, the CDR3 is TGTGCCAGCAGACCTCAGGGGAGAGTTAATGAAAAACTGTTTTTT. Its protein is CASRPQGRVNEKLFF.

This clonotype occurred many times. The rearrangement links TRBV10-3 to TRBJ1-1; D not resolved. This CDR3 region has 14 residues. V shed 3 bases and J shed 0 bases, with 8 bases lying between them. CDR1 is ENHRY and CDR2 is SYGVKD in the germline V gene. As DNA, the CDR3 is TGTGCCATCAGTGACCATAAAGTGAACACTGAAGCTTTCTTT. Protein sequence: CAISDHKVNTEAFF.

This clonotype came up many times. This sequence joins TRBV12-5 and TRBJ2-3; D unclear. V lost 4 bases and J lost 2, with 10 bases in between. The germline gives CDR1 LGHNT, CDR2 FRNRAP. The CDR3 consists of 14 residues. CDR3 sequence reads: CASGSSLPTDTQYF. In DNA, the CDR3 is TGTGCTAGTGGTTCTTCCCTGCCCACAGATACGCAGTATTTT.

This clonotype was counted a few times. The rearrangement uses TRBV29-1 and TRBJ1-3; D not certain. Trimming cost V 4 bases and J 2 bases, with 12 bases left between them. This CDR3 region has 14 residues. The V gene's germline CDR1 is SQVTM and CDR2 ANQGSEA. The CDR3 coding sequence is TGCAGCGTTGTTGGGAAAAGCACTGGAAACACCATATATTTT. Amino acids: CSVVGKSTGNTIYF.

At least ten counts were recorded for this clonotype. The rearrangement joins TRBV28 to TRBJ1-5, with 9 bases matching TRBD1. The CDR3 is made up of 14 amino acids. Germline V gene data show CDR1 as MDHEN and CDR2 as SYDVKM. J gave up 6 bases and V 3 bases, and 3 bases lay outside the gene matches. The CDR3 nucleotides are TGTGCCAGCAGTTTCTTGGGACAGGGTCAGCCCCAGCATTTT. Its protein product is CASSFLGQGQPQHF.

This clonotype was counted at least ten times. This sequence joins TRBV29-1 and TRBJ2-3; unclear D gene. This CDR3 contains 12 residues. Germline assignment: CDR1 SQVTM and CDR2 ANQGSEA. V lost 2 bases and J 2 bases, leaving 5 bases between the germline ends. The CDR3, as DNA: TGCAGCGTTGAAATTTCCACAGATACGCAGTATTTT. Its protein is CSVEISTDTQYF.

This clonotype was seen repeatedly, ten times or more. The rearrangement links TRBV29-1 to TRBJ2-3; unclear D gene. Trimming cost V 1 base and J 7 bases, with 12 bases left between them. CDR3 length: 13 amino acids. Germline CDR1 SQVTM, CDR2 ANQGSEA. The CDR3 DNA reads TGCAGCGTTGAAGTTGGGGTCGGGCATACGCAGTATTTT. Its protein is CSVEVGVGHTQYF.

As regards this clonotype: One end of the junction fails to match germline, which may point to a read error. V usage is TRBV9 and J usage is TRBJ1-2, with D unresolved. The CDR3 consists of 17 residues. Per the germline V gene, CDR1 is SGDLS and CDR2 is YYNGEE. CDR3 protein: CASNVDAYRVLGYGYTF. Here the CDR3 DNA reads TGTGCCAGCAACGTAGACGCATATAGGGTTTTGGGTTATGGCTACACCTTC.

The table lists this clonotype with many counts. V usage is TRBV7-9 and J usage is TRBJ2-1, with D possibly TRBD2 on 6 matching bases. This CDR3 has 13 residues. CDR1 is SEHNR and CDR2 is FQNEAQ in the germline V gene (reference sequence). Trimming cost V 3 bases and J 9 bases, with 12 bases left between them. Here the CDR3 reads CASSFSGLGEQFF. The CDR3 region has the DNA TGTGCCAGCAGCTTTAGCGGTTTGGGTGAGCAGTTCTTC. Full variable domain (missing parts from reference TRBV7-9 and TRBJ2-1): DTGVSQNPRHKITKRGQNVTFRCDPISEHNRLYWYRQTLGQGPEFLTYFQNEAQLEKSRLLSDRFSAERPKGSFSTLEIQRTEQGDSAMYLCASSFSGLGEQFFGPGTRLTVL.

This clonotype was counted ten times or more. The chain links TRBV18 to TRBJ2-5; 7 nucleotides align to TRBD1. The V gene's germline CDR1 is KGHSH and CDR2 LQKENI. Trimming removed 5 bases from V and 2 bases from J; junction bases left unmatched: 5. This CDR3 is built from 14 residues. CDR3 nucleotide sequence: TGTGCCAGCTCAATCCGGGACAGTCAAGAGACCCAGTACTTC. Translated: CASSIRDSQETQYF.

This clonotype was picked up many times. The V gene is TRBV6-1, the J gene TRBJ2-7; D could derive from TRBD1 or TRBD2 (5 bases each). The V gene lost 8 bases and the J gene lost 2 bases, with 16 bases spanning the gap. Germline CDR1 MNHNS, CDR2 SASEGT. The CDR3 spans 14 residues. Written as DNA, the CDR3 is TGTGCCAGCGGGAAGGGACGTGGTGCCTACGAGCAGTACTTC. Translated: CASGKGRGAYEQYF.

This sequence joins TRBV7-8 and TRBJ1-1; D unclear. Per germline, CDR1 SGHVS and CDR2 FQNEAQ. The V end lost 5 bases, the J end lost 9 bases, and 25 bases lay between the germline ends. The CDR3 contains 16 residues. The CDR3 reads CASSHPDEVGPRKAFF. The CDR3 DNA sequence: TGTGCCAGCAGCCATCCTGACGAGGTCGGCCCACGGAAAGCTTTCTTT. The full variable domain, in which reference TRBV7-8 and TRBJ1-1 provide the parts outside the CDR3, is GAGVSQSPRYKVAKRGQDVALRCDPISGHVSLFWYQQALGQGPEFLTYFQNEAQLDKSGLPSDRFFAERPEGSVSTLKIQRTQQEDSAVYLCASSHPDEVGPRKAFFGQGTRLTVV.

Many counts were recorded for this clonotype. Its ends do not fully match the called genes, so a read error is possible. In DNA, the CDR3 is TGTGCCACCAGCGGAGATACTAATGAAAAACTGTTTTTT. Its translation is CATSGDTNEKLFF. The chain carries TRBV15 and TRBJ1-4, with D unresolved. The CDR3 sequence is 13 residues long. Germline lookup yields CDR1 LNHNV and CDR2 YYDKDF (reference sequence).

The CDR3 DNA follows: TGTGCCAGCAGCCGACAGGGAGTAATTAATAGCAATCAGCCCCAGCATTTT. Translating it yields CASSRQGVINSNQPQHF. The V gene is TRBV6-1, the J gene TRBJ1-5; 7 bases align to TRBD1. Germline V CDR1 and CDR2: MNHNS, SASEGT. With 6 bases clipped from V and 0 bases from J, the junction kept 11 bases outside the gene matches. CDR3 length: 17 residues.

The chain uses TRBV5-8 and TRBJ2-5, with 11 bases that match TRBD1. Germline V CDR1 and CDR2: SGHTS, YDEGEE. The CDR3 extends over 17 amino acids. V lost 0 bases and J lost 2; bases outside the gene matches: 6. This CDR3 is CASSLVGQGASQETQYF. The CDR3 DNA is TGTGCCAGCAGCTTGGTTGGACAGGGGGCCTCACAAGAGACCCAGTACTTC.

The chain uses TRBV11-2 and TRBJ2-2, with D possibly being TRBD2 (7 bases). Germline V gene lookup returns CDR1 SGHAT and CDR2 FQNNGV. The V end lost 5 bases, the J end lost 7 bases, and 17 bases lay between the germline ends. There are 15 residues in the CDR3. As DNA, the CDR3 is TGTGCCAGCAGCCTAATCGGGGGGCAGGGCGGGGAGCTGTTTTTT. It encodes CASSLIGGQGGELFF.

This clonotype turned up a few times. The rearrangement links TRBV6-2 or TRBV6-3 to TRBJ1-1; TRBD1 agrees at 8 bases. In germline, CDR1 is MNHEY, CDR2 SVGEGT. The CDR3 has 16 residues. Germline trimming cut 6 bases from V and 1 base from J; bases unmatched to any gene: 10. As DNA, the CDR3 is TGTGCCAGCAGCTCTCGACAGGGGATATGGAACACTGAAGCTTTCTTT. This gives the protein CASSSRQGIWNTEAFF.